Listed here are 16 T cell receptor beta chains from one sample, sequenced in a study of blood T cell repertoires in COVID-19 (TCRdb year 2020). Library creation used the immunoSEQ multiplex PCR assay. TCRdb took over this immuneACCESS table, retaining in-frame rearrangements with V and J assigned. Such tables are incomplete; in checked studies, under half of the missing clones stem from an unresolved V gene, and the remainder is unexplained. This sample is represented by about 180,000 clones; 79% of them were singletons. Approximately 7.7% of the sample is held by the ten biggest clonotypes. Sequencing input: peripheral blood. The receptors were sampled from a woman aged 55 to 70 with COVID-19, enrolled during active disease.

The chain combines TRBV6-5 with TRBJ2-2; TRBD2 is a possible D gene (5 bases). The CDR3 is 15 residues long. V lost 6 bases to trimming and J lost 3 bases, with 14 bases between them. The germline CDR1 and CDR2 sequences are MNHEY and SVGAGI. This chain's CDR3 is CASRKAERDTGELFF. The CDR3 DNA reads TGTGCCAGCAGGAAAGCGGAGCGAGACACCGGGGAGCTGTTTTTT.

Only one count was recorded for this clone. The V and J genes are TRBV6-5 and TRBJ2-1, with 14 nucleotides matching TRBD2. CDR1 MNHEY and CDR2 SVGAGI come from the germline V gene. J was trimmed by 9 bases and V by 7 bases; bases with no gene match: 8. The CDR3 consists of 15 residues. CDR3 residues: CASIPTSGGAGEQFF. The CDR3 DNA reads TGTGCCAGCATTCCGACTAGCGGGGGGGCGGGTGAGCAGTTCTTC.

The V and J genes are TRBV24-1 and TRBJ1-5, with 12 bases fitting TRBD1. Germline V gives CDR1 KGHDR, CDR2 SFDVKD. V lost 4 bases, J lost 7 bases, and 7 bases stayed unmatched. The length of the CDR3 is 16 residues. CDR3 residues: CATSDPGQGAGQPQHF. CDR3 coding DNA: TGTGCCACCAGTGACCCGGGACAGGGGGCAGGACAGCCCCAGCATTTT.

This chain connects TRBV18 to TRBJ1-5, with 9 bases fitting TRBD1. The CDR3 contains 14 residues. The junction had 3 bases not matched to a gene; V was cut back by 3 bases and J by 6 bases. Germline V lookup: CDR1 KGHSH, CDR2 LQKENI. The CDR3 coding sequence is TGTGCCAGCTCACCTGACAGGGGGACTCAGCCCCAGCATTTT. It specifies CASSPDRGTQPQHF.

The V and J genes are TRBV28 and TRBJ1-4, with D unclear. There are 14 residues in the CDR3. Germline V CDR1 and CDR2: MDHEN, SYDVKM. Trimming pared 4 bases from V and 8 bases from J, leaving 14 bases between. The CDR3 DNA follows: TGTGCCAGCAGTTCCGCCATTGGCGGGGAAAAACTGTTTTTT. It codes for CASSSAIGGEKLFF.

V and J are TRBV15 and TRBJ2-1, with 14 positions matching TRBD2. CDR1 and CDR2 (germline): LNHNV, YYDKDF (reference sequence). This CDR3 comprises 15 residues. The junction had 6 bases not matched to a gene; V was cut back by 6 bases and J by 8 bases. The CDR3 is CATSRLAGGPYEQFF. The CDR3 DNA is TGTGCCACCAGTAGACTAGCGGGAGGGCCGTATGAGCAGTTCTTC.

The chain couples TRBV6-4 to TRBJ1-2; possibly TRBD1 for D (5 bases). The V gene lost 6 bases and the J gene lost 3 bases, with 14 bases spanning the gap. The CDR3 spans 14 residues. Germline values: CDR1 MRHNA, CDR2 SNTAGT. CDR3 nucleotides: TGTGCCAGCAGCCCCAGGGCATCTGACTATGGCTACACCTTC. Translating it yields CASSPRASDYGYTF.

The rearrangement uses TRBV7-6 and TRBJ2-2; D is uncertain. Between the trimmed V and J ends, which lost 4 bases and 4 bases, there was a span of 13 bases. CDR1 is SGHVS and CDR2 is FNYEAQ in the germline V gene. There are 15 residues in the CDR3. In DNA, the CDR3 is TGTGCCAGCAGCTCTGAACTTTTGAGCACCGGGGAGCTGTTTTTT. It encodes CASSSELLSTGELFF.

With respect to this clone: The same CDR3 arises from other DNA sequences in this sample as well. The V call is TRBV7-3, the J call TRBJ2-1, with 9 bases lining up with TRBD1. The CDR3 runs 15 residues. V shed 4 bases, J shed 7 bases, and the junction held 8 bases outside the gene matches. Per the germline V gene, CDR1 is SGHTA and CDR2 is FQGTGA. The CDR3 here is CASSSRQGGYNEQFF. CDR3 coding DNA: TGTGCCAGCAGCTCCCGACAGGGGGGTTATAATGAGCAGTTCTTC.

The rearrangement uses TRBV15 and TRBJ2-2; TRBD2 might be the D (5 bases). CDR3 size: 16 residues. CDR1 is LNHNV, CDR2 YYDKDF, per germline (reference sequence). V was pared by 0 bases and J by 2 bases, with 10 bases between. The CDR3 spells CATSRDPSGNTGELFF. CDR3 DNA: TGTGCCACCAGCAGAGATCCGAGCGGTAACACCGGGGAGCTGTTTTTT.

The V and J genes are TRBV6-6 and TRBJ2-7; tentatively, D is TRBD2 (7 bases). The CDR3 is 15 residues long. The V end was cut by 8 bases, the J end by 7 bases, with 24 bases between. Germline loops: CDR1 MNHNY, CDR2 SVGAGI (reference sequence). CDR3 in amino acids: CASLWGEGVRGEQYF. CDR3 in DNA: TGTGCCAGCCTATGGGGGGAGGGGGTGAGAGGTGAGCAGTACTTC.

The sample holds one count of this clone. The CDR3 sequence is CASSLQAAGGVSGGQYF. In DNA form, the CDR3 reads TGTGCCAGCAGCTTGCAGGCTGCGGGGGGCGTTTCGGGGGGCCAGTACTTC. This chain joins TRBV5-4 and TRBJ2-5; 8 nucleotides match TRBD2. CDR3 size: 17 residues. J lost 10 bases, V lost 1 base, and 18 bases had no gene match. CDR1 and CDR2 from the germline V gene are SGHNT and YYREEE (reference sequence).

V gene TRBV25-1 combines with J gene TRBJ2-3; D not resolved. The length of the CDR3 is 13 residues. With 4 bases removed from V and 5 bases from J, the gap between germline ends came to 10 bases. CDR1 and CDR2 (germline): MGHDK, SYGVNS. CDR3 sequence (DNA): TGTGCCAGCAGTGTAAATATCGGAGATACGCAGTATTTT. Translating gives CASSVNIGDTQYF.

V usage is TRBV5-5 and J usage is TRBJ1-5; D remains unclear. Trimming shortened V by 4 bases and J by 11 bases, and 19 bases separated the two germline ends. Per the germline V gene, CDR1 is SGHKS and CDR2 is YYEKEE (reference sequence). The CDR3 is 14 amino acids. CDR3: CASSPSGIRGSQHF. CDR3 nucleotide sequence: TGTGCCAGCAGCCCGTCGGGTATACGAGGGTCCCAGCATTTT.

The chain couples TRBV5-5 to TRBJ2-1; 9 bases align to TRBD2. Germline values: CDR1 SGHKS, CDR2 YYEKEE (reference sequence). With 0 bases clipped from V and 2 bases from J, the junction kept 6 bases outside the gene matches. The CDR3 has 17 amino acids. The CDR3 region has the DNA TGTGCCAGCAGCTTGGTCCTAGCGGGACTAACCTACAATGAGCAGTTCTTC. It codes for CASSLVLAGLTYNEQFF.

V gene TRBV19 combines with J gene TRBJ2-7; D is uncertain. This CDR3 contains 13 residues. V dropped 4 bases and J dropped 3 bases, with 10 bases sitting between them. Germline-derived CDR1 and CDR2 are LNHDA and SQIVND (reference sequence). CDR3 region: CASSTTDNYEQYF. The CDR3 region has the DNA TGTGCCAGTAGTACCACTGACAACTACGAGCAGTACTTC.